This T cell receptor (beta chain) was retrieved from a study of blood T cell repertoires in COVID-19. Whole-study context: Whether acute or convalescent, the COVID-19 samples came from the United States, Italy and Spain. In each case, the material was cDNA or gDNA derived from T cells, B-cell-depleted T cells, or PBMCs.

The CDR3 consists of 13 residues. Trimming removed 3 bases at V and 7 bases at J, with 12 bases between. CDR1 MNHEY and CDR2 SVGAGI come from the germline V gene. This clone was detected only once. Study processing details: Nucleated cell counts were estimated from reference gene primer amplification. Measured with immunoSEQ multiplex PCR; TCRdb has only the in-frame clones, and not every one. D and trimming were read from the DNA, whereas the V and J calls and clone size are those reported in that table. The sample includes about 56,000 clones, around 84% of them seen just once. The V and J genes are TRBV6-5 and TRBJ1-2; tentatively, D is TRBD1 (5 bases). The sample taken for sequencing was peripheral blood. This clonotype originated in a woman older than 75 with acute or convalescent COVID-19. The CDR3 nucleotides are TGTGCCAGCAGTTATTCGGCAGGGATTGGCTACACCTTC. It codes for CASSYSAGIGYTF.